The clone carrying this T cell receptor beta chain has a handful of counts. The data were obtained in a study of T cells in localized non-small cell lung cancer. TCRdb keeps only in-frame clones here, not all; method: immunoSEQ multiplex PCR. The table has approximately 31,000 clones, approximately 72% seen once. Trimming cost V 6 bases and J 4 bases, with 12 bases left between them. The germline V gene encodes CDR1 ENHRY and CDR2 SYGVKD. The length of the CDR3 is 13 residues. The material sequenced was peripheral blood, taken before any cancer treatment. This clonotype was obtained from a male donor at least 60 years old with stage II squamous cell lung carcinoma. The genes are TRBV10-3 and TRBJ1-2; no clear D gene. CDR3 nucleotide sequence: TGTGCCATCAGGCCAGGAGGTCCCTATGGCTACACCTTC. It encodes CAIRPGGPYGYTF.